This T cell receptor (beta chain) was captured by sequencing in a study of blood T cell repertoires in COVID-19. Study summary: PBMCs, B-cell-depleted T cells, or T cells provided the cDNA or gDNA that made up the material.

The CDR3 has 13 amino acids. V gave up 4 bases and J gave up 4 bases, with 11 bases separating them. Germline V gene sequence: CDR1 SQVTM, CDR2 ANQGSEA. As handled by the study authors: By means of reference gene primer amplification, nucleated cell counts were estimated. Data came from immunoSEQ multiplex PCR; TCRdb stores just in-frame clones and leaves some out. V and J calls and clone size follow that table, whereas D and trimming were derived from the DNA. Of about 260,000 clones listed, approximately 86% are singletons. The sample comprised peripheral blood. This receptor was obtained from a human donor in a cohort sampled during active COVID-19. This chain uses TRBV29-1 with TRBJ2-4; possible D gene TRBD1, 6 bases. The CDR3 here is CSVGGRGKNIQYF. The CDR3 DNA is TGCAGCGTTGGGGGCAGGGGAAAAAACATTCAGTACTTC.